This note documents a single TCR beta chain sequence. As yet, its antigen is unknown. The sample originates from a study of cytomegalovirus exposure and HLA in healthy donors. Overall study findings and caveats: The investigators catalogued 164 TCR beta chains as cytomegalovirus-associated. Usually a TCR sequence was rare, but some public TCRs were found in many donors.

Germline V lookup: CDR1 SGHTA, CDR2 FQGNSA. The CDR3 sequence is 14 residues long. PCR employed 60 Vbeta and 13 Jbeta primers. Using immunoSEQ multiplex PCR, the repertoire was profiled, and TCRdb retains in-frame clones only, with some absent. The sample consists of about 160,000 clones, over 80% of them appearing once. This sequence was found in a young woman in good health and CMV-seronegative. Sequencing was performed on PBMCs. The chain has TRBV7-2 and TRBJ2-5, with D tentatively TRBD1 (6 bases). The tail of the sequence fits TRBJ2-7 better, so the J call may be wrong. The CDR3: CASSSGGGRYEQYF. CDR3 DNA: TGTGCCAGCAGCTCAGGTGGGGGCCGATACGAGCAGTACTTC.